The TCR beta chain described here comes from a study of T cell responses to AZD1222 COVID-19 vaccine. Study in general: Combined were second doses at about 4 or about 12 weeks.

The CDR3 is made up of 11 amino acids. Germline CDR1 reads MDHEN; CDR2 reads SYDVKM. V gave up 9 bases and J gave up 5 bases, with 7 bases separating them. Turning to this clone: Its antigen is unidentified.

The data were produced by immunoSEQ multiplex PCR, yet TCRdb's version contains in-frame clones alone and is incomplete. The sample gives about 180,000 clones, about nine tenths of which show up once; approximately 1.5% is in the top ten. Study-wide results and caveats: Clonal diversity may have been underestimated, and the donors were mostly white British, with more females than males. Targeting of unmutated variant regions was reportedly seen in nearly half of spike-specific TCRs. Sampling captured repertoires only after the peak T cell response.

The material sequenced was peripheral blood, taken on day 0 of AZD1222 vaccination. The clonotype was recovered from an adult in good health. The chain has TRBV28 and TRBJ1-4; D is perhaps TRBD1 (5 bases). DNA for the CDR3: TGTGCCAGTCGACAGAATGAAAAACTGTTTTTT. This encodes CASRQNEKLFF. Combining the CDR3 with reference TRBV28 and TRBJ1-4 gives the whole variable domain DVKVTQSSRYLVKRTGEKVFLECVQDMDHENMFWYRQDPGLGLRLIYFSYDVKMKEKGDIPEGYSVSREKKERFSLILESASTNQTSMYLCASRQNEKLFFGSGTQLSVL.